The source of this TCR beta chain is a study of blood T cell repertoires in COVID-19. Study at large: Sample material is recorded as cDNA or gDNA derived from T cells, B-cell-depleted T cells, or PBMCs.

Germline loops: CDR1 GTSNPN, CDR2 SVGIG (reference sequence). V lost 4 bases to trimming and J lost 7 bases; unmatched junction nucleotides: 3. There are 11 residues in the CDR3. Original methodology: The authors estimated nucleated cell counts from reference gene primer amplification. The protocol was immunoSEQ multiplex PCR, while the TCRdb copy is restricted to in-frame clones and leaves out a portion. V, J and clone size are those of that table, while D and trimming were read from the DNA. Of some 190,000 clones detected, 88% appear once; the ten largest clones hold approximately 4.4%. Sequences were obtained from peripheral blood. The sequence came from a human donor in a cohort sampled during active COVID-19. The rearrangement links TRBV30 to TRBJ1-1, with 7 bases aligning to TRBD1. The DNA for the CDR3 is TGTGCCTGGATACAGGGGTATGAAGCTTTCTTT. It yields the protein CAWIQGYEAFF.